The 16 T cell receptor beta chains in this list originate from one sample, sequenced in a study of control samples from healthy donors and cancer patients. Clones were read by immunoSEQ multiplex PCR, and TCRdb kept only the in-frame ones, dropping some. The repertoire holds 150,000 to 200,000 clones, with approximately 92% as singletons. Specimen: blood. These receptors all come from a man between 25 and 39 years old in good health.

The rearrangement links TRBV24-1 to TRBJ1-2; maybe TRBD1 (5 bases). V lost 0 bases and J lost 8, with 12 bases in between. Looked up from germline, CDR1 is KGHDR and CDR2 is SFDVKD. CDR3 length: 14 residues. DNA for the CDR3: TGTGCCACCAGTGATTTGGACAGTCCGGGAGGCTACACCTTC. Translated, it gives CATSDLDSPGGYTF.

V usage is TRBV19 and J usage is TRBJ1-2, with a tentative D call TRBD1 (5 bases). The CDR3 covers 12 residues. Germline CDR1 and CDR2: LNHDA and SQIVND (reference sequence). Trimming removed 3 bases at V and 8 bases at J, with 10 bases between. For the CDR3, the DNA is TGTGCCAGTAGTATTGGGGCGGAGGGCTACACCTTC. Its translation is CASSIGAEGYTF.

V gene TRBV6-5 combines with J gene TRBJ1-5, with a weak D call TRBD1 (5 bases). The CDR3 loop spans 15 amino acids. CDR1 and CDR2 from the germline V gene are MNHEY and SVGAGI. Trimming left V 8 bases short and J 6 bases short, with 20 bases between. CDR3 residues: CASRNSAWGSQPQHF. CDR3 nucleotides: TGTGCCAGCCGCAACTCGGCCTGGGGGAGTCAGCCCCAGCATTTT.

V and J are TRBV3-1 (or the pseudogene TRBV3-2) and TRBJ2-5, with 8 bases that match TRBD2. V dropped 1 base and J dropped 0; count of bases not matched to a gene: 4. CDR3 length: 16 residues. CDR1 LGHDT and CDR2 YNNKEL come from the germline V gene (reference sequence). The CDR3 spells CASSQVSGDYQETQYF. DNA of the CDR3: TGTGCCAGCAGCCAAGTTAGCGGGGACTACCAAGAGACCCAGTACTTC.

This clone showed up just once. The V gene is TRBV18, the J gene TRBJ1-3; D is undetermined. Germline V gives CDR1 KGHSH, CDR2 LQKENI. V lost 0 bases and J lost 0, with 9 bases in between. The CDR3 runs 16 residues. The CDR3 region has the DNA TGTGCCAGCTCACCACCGCTACAGCACTCTGGAAACACCATATATTTT. It translates to CASSPPLQHSGNTIYF.

The chain carries TRBV5-1 and TRBJ1-1, with D maybe TRBD1 (5 bases). This CDR3 comprises 15 residues. Trimming stripped 4 bases from V and 4 bases from J, with 17 bases between. Germline V gives CDR1 SGHRS, CDR2 YFSETQ. Here the CDR3 reads CASSRIPGSGTEAFF. The CDR3 DNA follows: TGCGCCAGCAGCAGAATCCCAGGGTCGGGCACTGAAGCTTTCTTT.

This sequence joins TRBV4-1 and TRBJ2-5; D is possibly TRBD1 (5 bases). The V end was cut by 1 base, the J end by 7 bases, with 10 bases between. The V gene's germline CDR1 is MGHRA and CDR2 YSYEKL. The CDR3 is 13 amino acids. CDR3: CASSQAQGGTQYF. As DNA, the CDR3 is TGCGCCAGCAGCCAAGCGCAGGGTGGGACCCAGTACTTC.

V is TRBV30 and J is TRBJ2-7; 7 positions match TRBD2. The V segment lost 4 bases and the J segment 1 base; nucleotides outside the gene matches: 10. Germline V gives CDR1 GTSNPN, CDR2 SVGIG (reference sequence). This CDR3 has 15 residues. DNA of the CDR3: TGTGCCTGGACGGAGCAGGCGGGGGAGTCCTACGAGCAGTACTTC. Translating gives CAWTEQAGESYEQYF.

This chain links TRBV6-2 or TRBV6-3 with TRBJ1-2; TRBD1 matches at 9 bases. This CDR3 is built from 15 residues. Trimming at V came to 2 bases and at J to 2 bases, leaving 3 bases not matched to a gene. Per the germline V gene, CDR1 is MNHEY and CDR2 is SVGEGT. The CDR3 reads CASSYGGQGNYGYTF. The CDR3 nucleotides are TGTGCCAGCAGTTACGGAGGACAGGGGAACTATGGCTACACCTTC.

V usage is TRBV19 and J usage is TRBJ1-4; perhaps TRBD1 as D (6 bases). V was clipped by 5 bases and J by 0 bases, with 13 bases between them. Germline values: CDR1 LNHDA, CDR2 SQIVND (reference sequence). The CDR3 contains 16 residues. In nucleotides, the CDR3 is TGTGCCAGTAGTCTTCCAGGGGCCGCAACTAATGAAAAACTGTTTTTT. Its translation: CASSLPGAATNEKLFF.

V usage is TRBV4-1 and J usage is TRBJ2-3, with D possibly matching TRBD2 (7 bases). The V and J ends lost 3 bases and 0 bases respectively, with 19 bases between them. This CDR3 is built from 18 residues. Germline CDR1 and CDR2: MGHRA and YSYEKL. CDR3 loop: CASSQASNGGPSTDTQYF. CDR3 nucleotides: TGCGCCAGCAGCCAGGCTTCAAACGGGGGGCCTAGCACAGATACGCAGTATTTT.

The chain employs TRBV2 and TRBJ1-1; no definite D call. Germline V gene data show CDR1 as SNHLY and CDR2 as FYNNEI. This CDR3 comprises 13 residues. The V gene lost 6 bases and the J gene lost 1 base, with 9 bases spanning the gap. The CDR3 sequence is CASSRTKNTEAFF. Written as DNA, the CDR3 is TGTGCCAGCAGCCGAACGAAGAACACTGAAGCTTTCTTT.

The table lists this clone with a few counts. The CDR3 sequence is CASSLDRGLAPLHF. CDR3 sequence (DNA): TGTGCCAGCAGCTTAGACAGGGGGCTCGCACCCCTCCACTTT. V usage is TRBV7-9 and J usage is TRBJ1-6, with 9 bases identical to TRBD1. Germline CDR1 is SEHNR and CDR2 is FQNEAQ (reference sequence). This CDR3 has 14 amino acids. V lost 1 base, J lost 11 bases, and 3 bases stayed unmatched.

The sample holds one count of this clone. V and J are TRBV9 and TRBJ1-1; unclear D gene. Germline CDR1 is SGDLS and CDR2 is YYNGEE. V was clipped by 4 bases and J by 5 bases, with 24 bases between them. The CDR3 spans 17 residues. The CDR3 DNA sequence: TGTGCCAGCAGCCCGTTCTTGGGTGAGGAAAGGAGGACTGAAGCTTTCTTT. This translates into CASSPFLGEERRTEAFF. Full variable domain (missing parts from reference TRBV9 and TRBJ1-1): DSGVTQTPKHLITATGQRVTLRCSPRSGDLSVYWYQQSLDQGLQFLIQYYNGEERAKGNILERFSAQQFPDLHSELNLSSLELGDSALYFCASSPFLGEERRTEAFFGQGTRLTVV.

This clone has a handful of counts. The genes are TRBV5-1 and TRBJ1-4, with a weak D call TRBD1 (6 bases). V dropped 0 bases and J dropped 7 bases, with 13 bases sitting between them. CDR1 is SGHRS and CDR2 is YFSETQ in the germline V gene. CDR3 length: 15 amino acids. CDR3 in amino acids: CASSLALQGTEKLFF. CDR3 DNA: TGCGCCAGCAGCTTGGCCTTACAGGGAACTGAAAAACTGTTTTTT.

V is TRBV10-1 and J is TRBJ2-3; 7 nucleotides match TRBD2. The CDR3 is 13 amino acids. V was pared by 11 bases and J by 2 bases, with 7 bases of the junction left unmatched. Germline loops: CDR1 WNHNN, CDR2 SYGVQD (reference sequence). The CDR3 bases are TGCGCCGGGGGGGGTGGCATCACAGATACGCAGTATTTT. Protein: CAGGGGITDTQYF.